In its sample, the clone carrying this TCR beta chain was seen many times. What it binds is not known. An approximately 10 ml volume of fresh peripheral blood provided the PBMCs. These data originate in a study of T cells in Graves' hyperthyroidism and ophthalmopathy. Overall study context: The blood sample was taken at first diagnosis, before treatment began. Notes on the study in general: In the blood, most expanded thyroid clonotypes above 0.001 appeared as well. Ophthalmopathy was separated from stable hyperthyroidism by a 13 V-J model.

The source material, RNA transcripts, was used to amplify TCR beta CDR3 regions. During a first-round RT-PCR of the TCR CDR3, the HTBI primer set was used. TCRdb re-derived calls from the multiplex PCR reads in MiXCR, one entry per CDR3 protein. The data show nearly 750,000 distinct CDR3 sequences, about a third seen once. CDR3 length equals 14 residues. Trimming cost V 7 bases and J 0 bases, with 13 bases left between them. Looked up from germline, CDR1 is SQVTM and CDR2 is ANQGSEA. The sequencing sample was made of blood. V and J are TRBV29-1 and TRBJ1-3, with a weak D call TRBD1 (6 bases). The source is a woman in her 40s with Graves' hyperthyroidism. CDR3 loop: CSEGGGLSGNTIYF. The CDR3 DNA follows: TGCAGCGAGGGAGGGGGACTCTCTGGAAACACCATATATTTT.